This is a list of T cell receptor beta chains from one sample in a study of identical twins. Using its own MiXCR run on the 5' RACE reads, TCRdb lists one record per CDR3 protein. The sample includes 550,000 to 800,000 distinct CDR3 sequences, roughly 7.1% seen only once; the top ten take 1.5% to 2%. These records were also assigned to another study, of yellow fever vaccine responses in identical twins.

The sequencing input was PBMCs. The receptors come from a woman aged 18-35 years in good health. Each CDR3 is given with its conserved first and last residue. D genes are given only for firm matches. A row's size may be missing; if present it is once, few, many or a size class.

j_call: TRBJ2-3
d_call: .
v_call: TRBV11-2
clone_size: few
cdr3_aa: CASSFPQGGTALTDTQYF
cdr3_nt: TGTGCCAGCAGCTTCCCCCAGGGGGGGACAGCCCTCACAGATACGCAGTATTTT

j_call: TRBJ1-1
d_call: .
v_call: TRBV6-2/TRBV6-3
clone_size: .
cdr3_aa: CASSFPFVNTEAFF
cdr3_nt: TGTGCCAGCAGTTTCCCTTTCGTGAACACTGAAGCTTTCTTT

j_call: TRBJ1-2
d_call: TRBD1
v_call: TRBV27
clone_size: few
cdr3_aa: CASSKQGYNYGYTF
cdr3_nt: TGTGCCAGCAGTAAACAGGGGTATAACTATGGCTACACCTTC

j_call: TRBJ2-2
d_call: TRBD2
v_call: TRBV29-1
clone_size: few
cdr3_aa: CSVAPRSGEGTGELFF
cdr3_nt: TGCAGCGTAGCCCCCCGGAGCGGGGAGGGAACCGGGGAGCTGTTTTTT

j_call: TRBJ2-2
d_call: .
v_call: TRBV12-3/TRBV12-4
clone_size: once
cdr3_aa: CACCLPYPQREDTGELFF
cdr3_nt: TGTGCCTGCTGTTTACCCTACCCCCAGAGGGAGGACACCGGGGAGCTGTTTTTT

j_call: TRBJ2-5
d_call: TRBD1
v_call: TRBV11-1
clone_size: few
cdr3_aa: CASSRSLPGQGIQETQYF
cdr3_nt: TGTGCCAGCAGCCGCTCCCTACCGGGACAGGGGATCCAAGAGACCCAGTACTTC

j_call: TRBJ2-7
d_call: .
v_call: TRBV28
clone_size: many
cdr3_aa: CASAVTGTKKLEQYF
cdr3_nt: TGTGCCAGCGCCGTTACAGGGACAAAAAAGCTCGAGCAGTACTTC

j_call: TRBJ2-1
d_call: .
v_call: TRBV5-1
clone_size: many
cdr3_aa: CASSKGRGDNEQFF
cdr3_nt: TGCGCCAGCAGCAAGGGACGTGGGGACAATGAGCAGTTCTTC

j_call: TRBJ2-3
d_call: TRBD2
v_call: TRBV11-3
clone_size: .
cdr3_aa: CASSHGGGTDTQYF
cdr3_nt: TGTGCCAGCAGCCACGGGGGGGGCACAGATACGCAGTATTTT

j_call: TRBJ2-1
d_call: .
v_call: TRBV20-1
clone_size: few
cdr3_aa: CSARDRSGEQFF
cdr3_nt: TGCAGTGCTAGAGATCGTTCCGGTGAGCAGTTCTTC

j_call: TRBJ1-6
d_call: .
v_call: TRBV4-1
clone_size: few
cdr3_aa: CASSQGPGAYNSPLHF
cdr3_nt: TGCGCCAGCAGCCAGGGTCCGGGGGCGTATAATTCACCCCTCCACTTT

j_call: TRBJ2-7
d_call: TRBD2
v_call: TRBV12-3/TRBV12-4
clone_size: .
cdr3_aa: CASSPRGLPYEQYF
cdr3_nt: TGTGCCAGCAGCCCGCGGGGGTTACCCTACGAGCAGTACTTC

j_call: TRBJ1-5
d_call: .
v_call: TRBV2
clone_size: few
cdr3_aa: CASSEAYRTSNQPQHF
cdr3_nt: TGTGCCAGCAGTGAAGCTTACAGGACCAGCAATCAGCCCCAGCATTTT

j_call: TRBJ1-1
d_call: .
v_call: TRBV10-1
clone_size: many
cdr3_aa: CASSGRRNTEAFF
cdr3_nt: TGCGCCAGCAGTGGCAGGAGAAACACTGAAGCTTTCTTT

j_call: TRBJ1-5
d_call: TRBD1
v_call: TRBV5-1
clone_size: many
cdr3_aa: CASSLQGDSNQPQHF
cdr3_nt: TGCGCCAGCAGCCTTCAGGGGGATAGCAATCAGCCCCAGCATTTT

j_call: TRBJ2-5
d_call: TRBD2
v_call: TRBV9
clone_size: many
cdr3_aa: CASSVAGGLKQETQYF
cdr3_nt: TGTGCCAGCAGCGTAGCGGGGGGGCTGAAACAAGAGACCCAGTACTTC

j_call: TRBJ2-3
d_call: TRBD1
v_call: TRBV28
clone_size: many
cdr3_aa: CASSLYRGRGSDTQYF
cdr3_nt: TGTGCCAGCAGCCTATACAGGGGGCGAGGATCAGATACGCAGTATTTT

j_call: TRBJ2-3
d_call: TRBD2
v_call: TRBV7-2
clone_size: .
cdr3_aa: CASSLGVAGGGTDTQYF
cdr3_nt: TGTGCCAGCAGCTTAGGAGTAGCGGGAGGAGGCACAGATACGCAGTATTTT

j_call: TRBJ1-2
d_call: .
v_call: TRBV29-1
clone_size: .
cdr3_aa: CSVGSRSNYGYTF
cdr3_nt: TGCAGCGTTGGGAGCCGCAGTAACTATGGCTACACCTTC

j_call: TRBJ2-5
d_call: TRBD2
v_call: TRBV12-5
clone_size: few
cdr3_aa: CASGWGTSGGFQETQYF
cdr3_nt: TGTGCTAGTGGTTGGGGGACTAGCGGGGGATTCCAAGAGACCCAGTACTTC

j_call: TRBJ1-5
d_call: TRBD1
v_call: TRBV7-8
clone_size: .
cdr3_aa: CASRSTGGQPQHF
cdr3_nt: TGTGCCAGCCGTAGTACAGGGGGTCAGCCCCAGCATTTT

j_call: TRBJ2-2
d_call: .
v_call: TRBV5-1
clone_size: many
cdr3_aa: CASNPTTNTGELFF
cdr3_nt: TGCGCCAGCAACCCCACAACGAACACCGGGGAGCTGTTTTTT

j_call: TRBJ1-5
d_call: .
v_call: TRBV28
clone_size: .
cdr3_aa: CASSFPGGGNQPQHF
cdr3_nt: TGTGCCAGCAGTTTTCCCGGTGGGGGCAATCAGCCCCAGCATTTT

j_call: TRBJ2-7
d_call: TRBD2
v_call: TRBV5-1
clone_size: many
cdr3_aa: CASSLVGLAGVFFVNEQYF
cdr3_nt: TGCGCCAGCAGCTTGGTGGGACTAGCGGGAGTATTTTTTGTAAACGAGCAGTACTTC

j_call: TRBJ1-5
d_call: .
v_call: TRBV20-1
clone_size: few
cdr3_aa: CSASGGLGSNQPQHF
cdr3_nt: TGCAGTGCTAGTGGGGGGTTGGGTAGCAATCAGCCCCAGCATTTT

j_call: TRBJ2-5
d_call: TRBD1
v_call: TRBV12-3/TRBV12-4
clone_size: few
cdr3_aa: CASRLTGGLEETQYF
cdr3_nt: TGTGCCAGCAGGCTGACAGGGGGCCTGGAGGAGACCCAGTACTTC

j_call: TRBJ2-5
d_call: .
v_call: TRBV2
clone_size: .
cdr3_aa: CASSPGLPQETQYF
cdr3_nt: TGTGCCAGCAGTCCGGGACTTCCACAAGAGACCCAGTACTTC

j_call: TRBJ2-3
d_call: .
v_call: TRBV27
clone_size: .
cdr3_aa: CASSRRGAGTDTQYF
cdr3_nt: TGTGCCAGCAGTCGCCGGGGGGCGGGGACAGATACGCAGTATTTT

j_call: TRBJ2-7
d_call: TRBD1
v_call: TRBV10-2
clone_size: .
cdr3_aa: CASSGKQGVPPYEQYF
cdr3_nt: TGCGCCAGCAGTGGGAAACAGGGGGTACCCCCCTACGAGCAGTACTTC

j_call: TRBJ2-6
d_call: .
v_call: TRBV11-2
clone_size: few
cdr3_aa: CASSLDWGSSGANVLTF
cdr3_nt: TGTGCCAGCAGCTTAGATTGGGGGTCATCTGGGGCCAACGTCCTGACTTTC

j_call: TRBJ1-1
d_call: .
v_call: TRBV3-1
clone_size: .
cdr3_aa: CASSQDLRRGATEAFF
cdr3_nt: TGTGCCAGCAGCCAAGACCTTCGACGGGGGGCGACTGAAGCTTTCTTT

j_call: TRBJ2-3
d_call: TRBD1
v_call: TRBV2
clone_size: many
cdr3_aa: CATPTGTGATDTQYF
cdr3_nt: TGTGCCACCCCAACCGGGACAGGGGCCACAGATACGCAGTATTTT

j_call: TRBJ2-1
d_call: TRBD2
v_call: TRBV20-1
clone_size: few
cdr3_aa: CSARSAGGPNEQFF
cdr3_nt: TGCAGTGCTAGATCTGCGGGGGGGCCGAATGAGCAGTTCTTC

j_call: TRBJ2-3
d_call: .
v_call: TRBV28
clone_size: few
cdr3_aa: CASSLRGGAADTQYF
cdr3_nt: TGTGCCAGCAGTTTAAGGGGGGGGGCGGCTGATACGCAGTATTTT

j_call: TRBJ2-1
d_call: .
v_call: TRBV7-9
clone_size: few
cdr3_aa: CASSLGPTNNEQFF
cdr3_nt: TGTGCCAGCAGCTTAGGACCGACTAACAATGAGCAGTTCTTC

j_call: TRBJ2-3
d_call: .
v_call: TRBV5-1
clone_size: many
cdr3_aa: CASSSADGLRDTQYF
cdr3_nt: TGCGCCAGCAGCTCAGCGGACGGCCTAAGGGATACGCAGTATTTT

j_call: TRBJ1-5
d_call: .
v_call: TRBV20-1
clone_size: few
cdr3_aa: CSAPPPGRNQPQHF
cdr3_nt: TGCAGTGCACCCCCCCCTGGCAGGAATCAGCCCCAGCATTTT

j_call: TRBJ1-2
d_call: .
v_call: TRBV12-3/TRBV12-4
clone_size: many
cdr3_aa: CASSPRQDDGYTF
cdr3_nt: TGTGCCAGCAGTCCCCGACAGGATGATGGCTACACCTTC

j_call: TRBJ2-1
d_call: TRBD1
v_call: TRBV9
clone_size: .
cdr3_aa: CASSRDRTYYNEQFF
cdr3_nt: TGTGCCAGCAGCCGGGACAGAACATACTACAATGAGCAGTTCTTC

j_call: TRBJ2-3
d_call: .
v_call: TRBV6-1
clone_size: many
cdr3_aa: CASEKTDTQYF
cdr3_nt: TGTGCCAGCGAAAAAACAGATACGCAGTATTTT

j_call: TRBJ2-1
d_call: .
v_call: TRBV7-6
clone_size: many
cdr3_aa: CASSLEAGSSSYNEQFF
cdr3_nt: TGTGCCAGCAGCTTAGAGGCCGGGAGCAGCTCCTACAATGAGCAGTTCTTC

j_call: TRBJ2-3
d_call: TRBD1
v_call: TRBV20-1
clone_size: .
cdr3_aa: CSAALRTGLTDTQYF
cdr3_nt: TGCAGTGCTGCCCTCCGGACAGGGTTGACAGATACGCAGTATTTT

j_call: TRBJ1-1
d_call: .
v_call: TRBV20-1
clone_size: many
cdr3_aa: CSAPGLRNTEAFF
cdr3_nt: TGCAGTGCACCGGGACTCAGGAACACTGAAGCTTTCTTT

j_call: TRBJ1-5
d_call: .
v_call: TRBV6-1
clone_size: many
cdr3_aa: CASSVGEEDQPQHF
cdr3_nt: TGTGCCAGCAGTGTAGGGGAAGAGGATCAGCCCCAGCATTTT

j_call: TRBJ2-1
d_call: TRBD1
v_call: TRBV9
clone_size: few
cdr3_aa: CASSITGGLYNEQFF
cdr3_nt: TGTGCCAGCAGCATAACAGGGGGTTTGTACAATGAGCAGTTCTTC

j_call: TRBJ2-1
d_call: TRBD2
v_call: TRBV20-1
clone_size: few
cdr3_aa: CSAAPKAGERYNEQFF
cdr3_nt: TGCAGTGCTGCACCAAAAGCGGGGGAGCGCTACAATGAGCAGTTCTTC

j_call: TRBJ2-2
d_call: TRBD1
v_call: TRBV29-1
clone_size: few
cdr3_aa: CMAGGQGGELFF
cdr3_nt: TGCATGGCAGGGGGCCAGGGCGGGGAGCTGTTTTTT

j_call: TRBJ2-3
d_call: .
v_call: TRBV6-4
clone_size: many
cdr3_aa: CASSGGKSTDTQYF
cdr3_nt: TGTGCCAGCAGTGGGGGGAAAAGCACAGATACGCAGTATTTT

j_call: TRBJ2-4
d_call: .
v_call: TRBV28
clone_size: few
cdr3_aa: CASSLQRNIQYF
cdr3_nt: TGTGCCAGCAGTTTACAGCGAAACATTCAGTACTTC

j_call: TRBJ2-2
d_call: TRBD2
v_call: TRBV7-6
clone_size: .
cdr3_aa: CASSSPSLAGGRELFF
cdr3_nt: TGTGCCAGCAGCTCGCCCTCGTTAGCGGGAGGTCGGGAGCTGTTTTTT

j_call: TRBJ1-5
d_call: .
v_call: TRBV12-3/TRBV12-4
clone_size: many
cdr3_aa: CASSLRQDSNQPQHF
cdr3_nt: TGTGCCAGCAGTTTAAGACAGGATAGCAATCAGCCCCAGCATTTT

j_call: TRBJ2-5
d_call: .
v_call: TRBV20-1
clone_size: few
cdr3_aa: CSARDLRISGTQYF
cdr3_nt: TGCAGTGCTAGAGATCTCAGGATATCCGGGACCCAGTACTTC

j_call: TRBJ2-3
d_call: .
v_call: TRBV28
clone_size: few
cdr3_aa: CASTQGADTQYF
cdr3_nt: TGTGCCAGCACTCAAGGGGCAGATACGCAGTATTTT

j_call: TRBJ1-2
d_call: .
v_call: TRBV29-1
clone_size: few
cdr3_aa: CSVVTNYGYTF
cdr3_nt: TGCAGCGTTGTAACTAACTATGGCTACACCTTC

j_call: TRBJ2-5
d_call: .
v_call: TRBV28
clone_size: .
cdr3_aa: CASIHGSERETQYF
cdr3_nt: TGTGCCAGCATTCACGGATCCGAAAGGGAGACCCAGTACTTC